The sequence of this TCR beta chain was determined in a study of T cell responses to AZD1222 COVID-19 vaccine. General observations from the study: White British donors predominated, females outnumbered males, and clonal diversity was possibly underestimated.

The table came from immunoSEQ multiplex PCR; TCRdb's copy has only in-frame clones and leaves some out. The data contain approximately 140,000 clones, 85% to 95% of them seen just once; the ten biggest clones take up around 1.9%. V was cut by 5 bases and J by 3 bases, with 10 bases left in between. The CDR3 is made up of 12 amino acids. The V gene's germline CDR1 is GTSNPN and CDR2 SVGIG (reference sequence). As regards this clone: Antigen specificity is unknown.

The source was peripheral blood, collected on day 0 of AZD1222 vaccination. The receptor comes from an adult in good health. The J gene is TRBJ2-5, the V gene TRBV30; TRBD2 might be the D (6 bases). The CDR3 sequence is CAWGGTEETQYF. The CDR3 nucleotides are TGTGCCTGGGGGGGGACTGAAGAGACCCAGTACTTC.